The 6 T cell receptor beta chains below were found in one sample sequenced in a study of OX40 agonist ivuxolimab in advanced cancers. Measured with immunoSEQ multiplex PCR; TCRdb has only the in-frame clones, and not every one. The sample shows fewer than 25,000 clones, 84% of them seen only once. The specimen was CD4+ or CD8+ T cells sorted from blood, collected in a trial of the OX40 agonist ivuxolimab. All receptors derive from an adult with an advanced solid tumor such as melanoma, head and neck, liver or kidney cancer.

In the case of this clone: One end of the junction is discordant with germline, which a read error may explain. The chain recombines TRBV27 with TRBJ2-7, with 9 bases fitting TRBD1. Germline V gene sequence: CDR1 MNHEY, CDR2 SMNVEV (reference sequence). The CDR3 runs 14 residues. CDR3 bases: TGTGCCAGCAGTTTATCGACAGGGGGTTACGAGCAGCACTTC. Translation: CASSLSTGGYEQHF.

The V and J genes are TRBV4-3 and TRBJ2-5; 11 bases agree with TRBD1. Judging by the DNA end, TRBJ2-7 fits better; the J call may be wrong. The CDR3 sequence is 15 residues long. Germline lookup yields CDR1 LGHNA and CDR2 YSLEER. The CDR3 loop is CASSQEGTGGYEQYF. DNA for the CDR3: TGCGCCAGCAGCCAAGAGGGGACAGGGGGCTACGAGCAGTACTTC.

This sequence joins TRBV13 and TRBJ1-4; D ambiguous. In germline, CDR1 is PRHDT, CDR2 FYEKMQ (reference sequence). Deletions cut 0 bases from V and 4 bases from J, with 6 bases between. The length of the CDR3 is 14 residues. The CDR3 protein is CASSLGQINEKLFF. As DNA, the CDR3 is TGTGCCAGCAGCTTAGGACAGATTAATGAAAAACTGTTTTTT.

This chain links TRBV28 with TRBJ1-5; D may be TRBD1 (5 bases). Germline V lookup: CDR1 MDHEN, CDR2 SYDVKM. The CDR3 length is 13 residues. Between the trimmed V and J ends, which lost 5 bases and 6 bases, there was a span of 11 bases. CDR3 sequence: CASSSSQGQPQHF. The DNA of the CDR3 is TGTGCCAGCAGTAGCTCGCAGGGTCAGCCCCAGCATTTT.

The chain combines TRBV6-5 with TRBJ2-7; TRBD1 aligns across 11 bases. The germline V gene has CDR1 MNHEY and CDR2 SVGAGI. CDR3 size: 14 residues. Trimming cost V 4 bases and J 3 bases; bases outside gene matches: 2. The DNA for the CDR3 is TGTGCCAGCAGTTGGACAGGGGGCAGCTACGAGCAGTACTTC. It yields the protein CASSWTGGSYEQYF.

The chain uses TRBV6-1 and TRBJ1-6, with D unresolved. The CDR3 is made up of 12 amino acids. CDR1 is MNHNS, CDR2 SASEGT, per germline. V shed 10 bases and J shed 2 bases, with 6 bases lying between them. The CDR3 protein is CATGPYNSPLHF. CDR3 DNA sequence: TGTGCCACGGGCCCCTATAATTCACCCCTCCACTTT.